A single T cell receptor beta chain is shown here with its context. The assay was immunoSEQ multiplex PCR, and TCRdb's table has in-frame clones only and misses some. The sample contains approximately 79,000 clones, 85% to 95% of which appear only once. This sample is drawn from a study of technical replicates of blood from a few donors. The CDR3 is 16 amino acids. V lost 1 base to trimming and J lost 4 bases, with 16 bases between them. Per germline, CDR1 LNHDA and CDR2 SQIVND (reference sequence). The sequence was obtained from a human donor in good health. The chain carries TRBV19 and TRBJ2-5, with TRBD1 as a possible D gene (6 bases). Sequences were obtained from T cells isolated from PBMCs. The CDR3 DNA follows: TGTGCCAGTAGTATAGGCATTCTGGGGGCCAGAGAGACCCAGTACTTC. Amino acids: CASSIGILGARETQYF. The full variable domain, in which reference TRBV19 and TRBJ2-5 provide the parts outside the CDR3, is DGGITQSPKYLFRKEGQNVTLSCEQNLNHDAMYWYRQDPGQGLRLIYYSQIVNDFQKGDIAEGYSVSREKKESFPLTVTSAQKNPTAFYLCASSIGILGARETQYFGPGTRLLVL.